This passage covers 4 T cell receptor beta chains from one sample sequenced in a study of blood T cell repertoires in COVID-19. TCRdb keeps only in-frame clones here, not all; method: immunoSEQ multiplex PCR. This table has approximately 150,000 clones, approximately 84% appearing once. Source material: peripheral blood. These receptors came from an elderly woman with COVID-19, enrolled during active disease.

The chain employs TRBV6-5 and TRBJ2-5; possibly TRBD2 for D (6 bases). The V end lost 6 bases, the J end lost 5 bases, and 13 bases lay between the germline ends. CDR3 length: 13 amino acids. In germline, CDR1 is MNHEY, CDR2 SVGAGI. The CDR3 sequence is CASSRGYGETQYF. CDR3 DNA sequence: TGTGCCAGCAGCCGGGGGTATGGGGAGACCCAGTACTTC.

The CDR3 DNA reads TGTGCCAGCAGTCAGGTAGTCGGGGGGCCCCAGCATTTT. As protein: CASSQVVGGPQHF. The chain has TRBV2 and TRBJ1-5; TRBD1 is a possible D gene (5 bases). The CDR3 covers 13 residues. Trimming took off 5 bases at V and 9 bases at J, with 14 bases between the two ends. Germline V gene lookup returns CDR1 SNHLY and CDR2 FYNNEI.

The chain links TRBV5-3 to TRBJ2-1; TRBD2 matches 13 bases. TRBV5-3 is identified as an open reading frame with a role that is uncertain. The CDR3 consists of 20 residues. J lost 0 bases, V lost 4 bases, and 13 bases had no gene match. The CDR3 region is CARSPRLAGGPYSSYNEQFF. The CDR3 bases are TGTGCCAGAAGCCCTAGACTAGCGGGGGGCCCCTATAGCTCCTACAATGAGCAGTTCTTC.

The V gene is TRBV12-5, the J gene TRBJ2-3; 8 nucleotides match TRBD1. V shed 1 base and J 3 bases; nucleotides not matched to a gene: 3. Germline V gene sequence: CDR1 LGHNT, CDR2 FRNRAP. CDR3 length equals 15 residues. This CDR3 reads CASGLGQGQTDTQYF. Here the CDR3 DNA reads TGTGCTAGTGGTTTGGGACAGGGGCAGACAGATACGCAGTATTTT.